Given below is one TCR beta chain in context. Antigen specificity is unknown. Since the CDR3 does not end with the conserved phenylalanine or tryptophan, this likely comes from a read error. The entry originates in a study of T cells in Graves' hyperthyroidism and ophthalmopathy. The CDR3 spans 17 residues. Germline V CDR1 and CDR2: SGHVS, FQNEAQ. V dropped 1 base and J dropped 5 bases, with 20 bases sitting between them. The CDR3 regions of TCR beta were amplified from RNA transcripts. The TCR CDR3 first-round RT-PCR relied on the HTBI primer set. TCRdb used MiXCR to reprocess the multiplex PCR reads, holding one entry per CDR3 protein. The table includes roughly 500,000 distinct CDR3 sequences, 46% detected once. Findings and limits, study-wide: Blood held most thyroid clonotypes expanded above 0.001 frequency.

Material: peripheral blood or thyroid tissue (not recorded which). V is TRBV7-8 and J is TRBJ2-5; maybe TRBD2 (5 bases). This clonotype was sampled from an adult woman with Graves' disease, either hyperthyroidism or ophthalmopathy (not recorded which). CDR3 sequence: CASSLGPLGVGGETQYL. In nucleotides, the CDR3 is TGTGCCAGCAGCTTAGGTCCATTGGGAGTGGGTGGGGAGACCCAGTACCTC.